The TCR beta chain under discussion was sequenced for a study of T cells after yellow fever vaccination. About the research overall: SMART-Seq v4 Ultra Low Input served to prepare low-cell-number fractions.

General observations from the study: Post-booster samples contained most primary-vaccination clones (approximately 95% CD4, roughly 88% CD8). Peaking on day 5 versus 15, the secondary response was faster but weaker.

The CDR3 runs to 16 residues. Germline values: CDR1 LNHDA, CDR2 SQIVND (reference sequence). The V gene lost 5 bases and the J gene lost 0 bases, with 16 bases spanning the gap. A few counts support this clonotype. The antigen is undetermined. The TCR cDNA carried a universal primer site and UMIs from 5'RACE template switching. TCRdb redid the calling of the 5' RACE reads with MiXCR, one entry per CDR3 protein. Of tens of thousands of distinct CDR3 sequences in the sample, just under 8% were seen once. The genes are TRBV19 and TRBJ1-1; D remains unclear. This clonotype was sampled from a young man who received the YFV17D yellow fever vaccine. Sequencing used CD8+ T cells sorted from PBMCs, obtained on the day of the yellow fever booster vaccination. The CDR3 region is CASSERAGGMNTEAFF. The DNA for the CDR3 is TGTGCCAGTAGTGAGCGTGCAGGTGGAATGAACACTGAAGCTTTCTTT.